This T cell receptor beta chain was obtained from a study of CD8 T cells in cerebrospinal fluid in Alzheimer's disease (dated by TCRdb to the early 2020s). Study-wide context: The study assessed CSF T cell clonal expansion with two single-cell approaches: plate-based nested PCR sequencing and droplet-based sequencing. Whether clonally expanded T cells were present in cerebrospinal fluid from healthy elderly individuals and from patients with neurodegenerative disease was tested. In the droplet-based CSF analysis comparing patients with controls, there were about nine healthy controls (10,876 cells) and about nine patients with MCI or Alzheimer's disease (roughly 9,600 cells). A total of 20 to 30 samples were covered by the CSF gene-expression analysis, in which Parkinson's disease patients were included. Study-wide conclusions, independent of this receptor: Only samples with detectable clones (about eleven healthy, 5 MCI, 5 AD, 6 PD) were included in the overall clonality comparison. In patients with MCI or Alzheimer's disease, the biggest CSF clone accounted for a larger percentage of TCRs than in controls. The authors cautioned that detecting EBV-specific TCRs in CSF does not establish a causal link between EBV and Alzheimer's disease. When data were pooled, most of the 6 Alzheimer's patients but only 1 of 10 healthy subjects had a highly expanded clone, defined as at least 3% of TCRs. The EBV-specific clones were neither the most highly expanded clones nor enriched among patients.

In the absence of a count, this clonotype is rated large (0.1 to 1%) from its frequency. Its antigen specificity is not known. Library preparation used 10x single-cell sequencing. CSF cells were profiled with 10X Genomics single-cell V(D)J and 5' gene-expression libraries. An Illumina NextSeq550 was used to sequence the CSF single-cell TCR libraries. The paper's data handling went like this. V(D)J reads were aligned to the vdj-GRCh38 alts ensemble 2.0.0 reference and processed with the Cell Ranger vdj pipeline. A clonotype was defined as a group of cell barcodes sharing the same set of productive CDR3 nucleotide sequences. Clonotype information was added to Seurat v3.0 gene-expression metadata to link clonality with transcriptional profiles. Any CSF cell with more than 1,800 genes, more than 7,500 UMIs or more than 10% mitochondrial reads was excluded. To find TCRs with known antigen specificity, CDR3-beta sequences were matched against VDJdb. Clone sharing was examined by network analysis using the R package qgraph, in which only TCRs with complete alpha and beta chains were included. Based on TCRdb reprocessing of the reads, there is one entry per CDR3 protein sequence, and DNA is missing. For this entry, the V and J calls and clone size follow TCRdb and not the study's own pipeline. The sample table gives 800 to 950 distinct CDR3 sequences. The ten biggest clones cover approximately 9.2% of the sample.

From a lookup of the germline V gene (reference sequence), CDR1 and CDR2 are DFQATT and SNEGSKA. Including cysteine and phenylalanine, the CDR3 has 14 amino acids. No coding sequence is recorded. Parkinson's disease patients served as a neurodegenerative disease comparison group, because antigen-specific T cells had previously been reported in Parkinson's disease blood. Every participant was in good physical condition and had no acute infectious disease. Biomarkers including neurofilament, amyloid-beta and tau were used to confirm neurodegeneration in the patients. For droplet-based sequencing, live CSF cells were sorted with a live/dead marker. CSF was obtained by lumbar puncture, and immune cells were pelleted by centrifugation at 300g. Each CSF sample was checked for red blood cells, and any sample showing blood contamination was excluded. CSF cells were cryopreserved in freezing medium, frozen overnight at -80 degrees C, and subsequently stored in liquid nitrogen. Before analysis, CSF samples were stored for less than seven months.

This chain is built from TRBV20-1 and TRBJ2-1. The sequence derives from a human donor with Parkinson's disease. Sequenced input: cerebrospinal fluid. The CDR3 region has the sequence CSARDALLGNEQFF.